This is a list of T cell receptor beta chains from one sample in a study of control samples from healthy donors and cancer patients. Clones were read by immunoSEQ multiplex PCR, and TCRdb kept only the in-frame ones, dropping some. The sample consists of 50,000 to 75,000 clones, around 89% of them appearing once. Sequencing was done on a sample of PBMCs. All receptors come from a man in his 60s with colorectal cancer. The CDR3 runs from the conserved cysteine through the conserved F or W. The D gene is left open where the match is weak. Clone size is shown for a subset of rows, as once, few, many or a class of expanded clone.

J	size	V	D	DNA	CDR3
TRBJ1-5	.	TRBV19	TRBD1	TGTGCCAGTAGTTACGGACAGGCGTATCAGCCCCAGCATTTT	CASSYGQAYQPQHF
TRBJ2-2	.	TRBV7-7	.	TGTGCCAGCAGCTCGAACGGCGGTGGTGGCGGGGAGCTGTTTTTT	CASSSNGGGGGELFF
TRBJ2-3	.	TRBV11-3	.	TGTGCCAGCAGCTTAGCAGATTACTATACGCAGTATTTT	CASSLADYYTQYF
TRBJ2-5	.	TRBV3-1/TRBV3-2	TRBD1	TGTGCCAGCAGCCGATCGGGACAGCAAGAGACCCAGTACTTC	CASSRSGQQETQYF
TRBJ2-7	.	TRBV10-3	TRBD2	TGTGCCATCAGCGACCCGGGTAGCGGGGGGCCTGCGGGGTACGAGCAGTACTTC	CAISDPGSGGPAGYEQYF
TRBJ2-4	few	TRBV23-1	.	TGCGCCAGCAGTCAAAGGGGCCCCGAGAAAGAAAACATTCAGTACTTC	CASSQRGPEKENIQYF
TRBJ1-1	once	TRBV6-6	.	TGTGCCAGCAGTTCATCGGGAACTGAAGCTTTCTTT	CASSSSGTEAFF
TRBJ2-3	.	TRBV19	.	TGTGCCAGTAGTACGGGGACAAGATCAGCGCTAGATACGCAGTATTTT	CASSTGTRSALDTQYF
TRBJ2-5	.	TRBV12-3/TRBV12-4	.	TGTGCCAGCAGCTATAGAGAGACCCAGTACTTC	CASSYRETQYF
TRBJ1-6	.	TRBV11-3	.	TGTGCCAGCAGCTCAGGGGTCCGTTCACCCCTCCACTTT	CASSSGVRSPLHF
TRBJ2-7	.	TRBV11-2	.	TGTGCCAGCAGCTTTGGGTCCCCCGGCCCCTACGAGCAGTACTTC	CASSFGSPGPYEQYF
TRBJ1-1	.	TRBV6-5	TRBD1	TGTGCCAGCAATCCCTCCGGGACAGGAAACACTGAAGCTTTCTTT	CASNPSGTGNTEAFF
TRBJ2-2	.	TRBV2	.	TGTGCCAGCAGGAGGGGGGTAGCCGGGGAGCTGTTTTTT	CASRRGVAGELFF
TRBJ1-2	once	TRBV19	TRBD1	TGTGCCACGGACAGGGGAGAGTTAGCTGGCTACACCTTC	CATDRGELAGYTF
TRBJ2-3	.	TRBV7-9	.	TGTGCCAGCAGCCAGGGACTGGGCACAGATACGCAGTATTTT	CASSQGLGTDTQYF
TRBJ1-4	.	TRBV10-1	.	TGCGCCAGCTCCGCGGGAGAGGGTGAAAAACTGTTTTTT	CASSAGEGEKLFF
TRBJ2-7	.	TRBV19	.	TGTGCCAGTAGTATAGGGCGGCAGCCCTACGAGCAGTACTTC	CASSIGRQPYEQYF
TRBJ2-7	few	TRBV11-3	.	TGTGCCAGCAGCCCGGGCGGCTTCGAGCAGTACTTC	CASSPGGFEQYF
TRBJ1-1	.	TRBV7-9	.	TGTGCCAGCAGCTTAGTTCCGGGAGGGACTGAAGCTTTCTTT	CASSLVPGGTEAFF
TRBJ1-2	few	TRBV5-1	.	TGCGCCAGCAGCTTGAGGGTTAACTATGGCTACACCTTC	CASSLRVNYGYTF
TRBJ2-5	few	TRBV27	.	TGTGCCAGCAGTTTGTCGGGGGCCCATAACCAAGAGACCCAGTACTTC	CASSLSGAHNQETQYF
TRBJ1-3	.	TRBV19	.	TGTGCCAGTAGTATAGTTTCGGTCTCTGGAAACACCATATATTTT	CASSIVSVSGNTIYF
TRBJ2-2	.	TRBV12-3/TRBV12-4	.	TGTGCCAGCAGGCAGAACACCGGGGAGCTGTTTTTT	CASRQNTGELFF
TRBJ1-1	few	TRBV10-3	.	TGTGCCATCAGTGTGGCAGGGAACACTGAAGCTTTCTTT	CAISVAGNTEAFF